This entry lists 12 T cell receptor beta chains sequenced from one sample in a study of shared clonotypes between healthy human individuals. Using immunoSEQ multiplex PCR, the repertoire was profiled, and TCRdb retains in-frame clones only, with some absent. The data contain hundreds of thousands of clones, about four fifths of them seen just once; the ten biggest clones take up roughly an eighth. The sequencing sample was made of PBMCs. These receptors came from a woman in her thirties or forties in good health. Some clones in this sample may be carry-over from other donors' samples.

V is TRBV6-1 and J is TRBJ2-7; 10 bases line up with TRBD2. The CDR3 length is 17 residues. J lost 2 bases, V lost 4 bases, and 11 bases had no gene match. Per the germline V gene, CDR1 is MNHNS and CDR2 is SASEGT. CDR3 residues: CASSVAQTSGRPYEQYF. In DNA form, the CDR3 reads TGTGCCAGCAGTGTGGCCCAGACTAGCGGGCGGCCCTACGAGCAGTACTTC.

The chain joins TRBV27 to TRBJ2-7, with 7 bases matching TRBD1. The CDR3 totals 13 residues. After removal of 10 bases from V and 5 bases from J, the junction contained 11 bases not matched to a gene. Looked up from germline, CDR1 is MNHEY and CDR2 is SMNVEV (reference sequence). CDR3 bases: TGTGCCACCAGACAGGGTTATTGGGACGAGCAGTACTTC. Protein: CATRQGYWDEQYF.

Comment on this clone: This specimen includes other DNA sequences encoding the same CDR3. The V call is TRBV18, the J call TRBJ1-5; D may be TRBD1 (6 bases). Between the trimmed V and J ends, which lost 2 bases and 2 bases, there was a span of 7 bases. CDR3 length: 14 amino acids. Germline assignment: CDR1 KGHSH and CDR2 LQKENI. The CDR3, as DNA: TGTGCCAGCTCACCATCAGGGGGCAATCAGCCCCAGCATTTT. The encoded protein is CASSPSGGNQPQHF.

This clone was seen just once. The V and J genes are TRBV18 and TRBJ2-1, with unresolved D. This CDR3 contains 14 residues. The V gene's germline CDR1 is KGHSH and CDR2 LQKENI. V was pared by 0 bases and J by 7 bases, with 10 bases between. The DNA of the CDR3 is TGTGCCAGCTCACCACCGAGTGGGTTGAATGAGCAGTTCTTC. Amino acids: CASSPPSGLNEQFF.

The chain carries TRBV29-1 and TRBJ2-3, with D maybe TRBD2 (5 bases). V shed 6 bases and J shed 0 bases, with 13 bases lying between them. The CDR3 contains 14 residues. Germline V lookup: CDR1 SQVTM, CDR2 ANQGSEA. CDR3 sequence (DNA): TGCAGCGTGAGCGTCGGAGGAAGCACAGATACGCAGTATTTT. It yields the protein CSVSVGGSTDTQYF.

The chain links TRBV7-2 to TRBJ2-7; tentative D call: TRBD1 (6 bases). Germline assignment: CDR1 SGHTA and CDR2 FQGNSA. The CDR3 consists of 15 residues. With 5 bases removed from V and 4 bases from J, the gap between germline ends came to 18 bases. The CDR3 region has the DNA TGTGCCAGCAGCCTAAACAGGGTAGGCCCGTACGAGCAGTACTTC. This encodes CASSLNRVGPYEQYF.

This CDR3 is CASRKMGATGELFF. In DNA form, the CDR3 reads TGTGCCAGTCGCAAGATGGGGGCCACCGGGGAGCTGTTTTTT. This chain connects TRBV19 to TRBJ2-2; a possible D gene is TRBD1 (6 bases). This CDR3 has 14 amino acids. In germline, CDR1 is LNHDA, CDR2 SQIVND (reference sequence). V was trimmed by 8 bases and J by 4 bases, leaving 14 bases between them. The full variable domain, completed using reference TRBV19 and TRBJ2-2, is DGGITQSPKYLFRKEGQNVTLSCEQNLNHDAMYWYRQDPGQGLRLIYYSQIVNDFQKGDIAEGYSVSREKKESFPLTVTSAQKNPTAFYLCASRKMGATGELFFGEGSRLTVL.

This clone has more than one count but fewer than ten. The CDR3 region is CASSVEGRGDNEQFF. CDR3 DNA: TGTGCCAGCAGCGTTGAGGGGAGGGGAGACAATGAGCAGTTCTTC. This chain connects TRBV9 to TRBJ2-1, with TRBD2 matching over 7 bases. Unmatched junction bases numbered 7, after V lost 2 bases and J lost 5 bases. CDR3 length: 15 residues. Germline CDR1 reads SGDLS; CDR2 reads YYNGEE.

J is TRBJ2-7 and V is TRBV15; TRBD2 might be the D (5 bases). Germline-derived CDR1 and CDR2 are LNHNV and YYDKDF (reference sequence). The CDR3 consists of 16 residues. The ends were cut back, 0 bases at V and 4 bases at J, with 16 bases in the middle. The CDR3 DNA follows: TGTGCCACCAGCAGAGATTTAACGGCTAGCAGGTACGAGCAGTACTTC. Protein product: CATSRDLTASRYEQYF. Filled out from reference TRBV15 and TRBJ2-7, the complete variable domain reads DAMVIQNPRYQVTQFGKPVTLSCSQTLNHNVMYWYQQKSSQAPKLLFHYYDKDFNNEADTPDNFQSRRPNTSFCFLDIRSPGLGDTAMYLCATSRDLTASRYEQYFGPGTRLTVT.

This chain joins TRBV11-2 and TRBJ2-4, with a possible D match to TRBD1 (6 bases). The CDR3 sequence is 14 residues long. Looked up from germline, CDR1 is SGHAT and CDR2 is FQNNGV. V was trimmed by 6 bases and J by 2 bases, leaving 11 bases between them. The CDR3 here is CASRNTGTKNIQYF. The DNA of the CDR3 is TGTGCCAGCAGAAACACAGGGACCAAAAACATTCAGTACTTC.

The rearrangement uses TRBV5-1 and TRBJ2-1; D not certain. The V and J ends lost 0 bases and 7 bases respectively, with 11 bases between them. This CDR3 spans 14 amino acids. In germline, CDR1 is SGHRS, CDR2 YFSETQ. The CDR3 nucleotides read TGCGCCAGCAGCTTGGGAACGTCACGGAATGAGCAGTTCTTC. Its protein product is CASSLGTSRNEQFF.

The chain uses TRBV7-2 and TRBJ1-5; D is ambiguous. Germline assignment: CDR1 SGHTA and CDR2 FQGNSA. The CDR3 is made up of 15 amino acids. Trimming removed 1 base at V and 0 bases at J, with 7 bases between. The CDR3 loop is CASSLEKYSNQPQHF. CDR3 coding DNA: TGTGCCAGCAGCTTAGAGAAGTATAGCAATCAGCCCCAGCATTTT. Together with reference TRBV7-2 and TRBJ1-5, the CDR3 gives the full variable domain: GAGVSQSPSNKVTEKGKDVELRCDPISGHTALYWYRQSLGQGLEFLIYFQGNSAPDKSGLPSDRFSAERTGGSVSTLTIQRTQQEDSAVYLCASSLEKYSNQPQHFGDGTRLSIL.